Below, 6 T cell receptor beta chains from the same sample are listed, as sequenced in a study of CD8+ T cells in alopecia areata (dated by TCRdb to the late 2010s). Library preparation was by the immunoSEQ multiplex PCR assay. For TCR sequencing, RNA was extracted from every sample and reverse transcribed into cDNA to serve as template. TCRdb stores this immuneACCESS table with in-frame sequences only. Part of the clones is absent; in the studies checked, under half of the shortfall reflects unresolved V genes, and no reason is known for the rest. The sample includes about 76,000 clones, with approximately 64% observed a single time. The leading ten clones occupy around 22% of the sample. The sample's time point label is to be understood as: 20 to 30 weeks on oral tofacitinib. This specimen's treatment or condition label, per the study, means: oral pan-JAK inhibitor, 5-10 mg twice daily. The sample in question was CD8+ T cells sorted from blood, obtained at week 24, from a patient treated with tofacitinib. The receptors come from a human donor with alopecia areata.

The chain combines TRBV5-6 with TRBJ1-5; unclear D gene. This CDR3 spans 14 amino acids. Trimming stripped 4 bases from V and 0 bases from J, with 8 bases between. Looked up from germline, CDR1 is SGHDT and CDR2 is YYEEEE. CDR3 nucleotide sequence: TGTGCCAGCAGCCGACGGAATAGCAATCAGCCCCAGCATTTT. This encodes CASSRRNSNQPQHF.

The CDR3 DNA reads TGTGCCAGCAGTTACTCGGTAGGGTCGGTCGAAAAACTGTTTTTT. Translated, it gives CASSYSVGSVEKLFF. V is TRBV6-5 and J is TRBJ1-4; D ambiguous. Germline CDR1 is MNHEY and CDR2 is SVGAGI. V lost 0 bases and J 8 bases, leaving 13 bases between the germline ends. The CDR3 has 15 residues.

The chain employs TRBV9 and TRBJ1-2, with 7 bases fitting TRBD1. The CDR3 sequence is 11 residues long. V lost 7 bases and J lost 5; bases outside the gene matches: 2. Germline assignment: CDR1 SGDLS and CDR2 YYNGEE. In DNA form, the CDR3 reads TGTGCCAGCGGGACAGCGTATGGCTACACCTTC. Protein sequence: CASGTAYGYTF. The full variable domain, completed using reference TRBV9 and TRBJ1-2, is DSGVTQTPKHLITATGQRVTLRCSPRSGDLSVYWYQQSLDQGLQFLIQYYNGEERAKGNILERFSAQQFPDLHSELNLSSLELGDSALYFCASGTAYGYTFGSGTRLTVV.

This rearrangement joins TRBV6-5 to TRBJ2-2; 9 nucleotides match TRBD1. The germline V gene has CDR1 MNHEY and CDR2 SVGAGI. The CDR3 has 15 amino acids. V dropped 2 bases and J dropped 4; count of bases not matched to a gene: 2. CDR3 DNA sequence: TGTGCCAGCAGTTACAGACAGGGGGGCACCGGGGAGCTGTTTTTT. Protein: CASSYRQGGTGELFF.

The gene calls are TRBV4-3 and TRBJ2-7, with TRBD1 as a possible D gene (5 bases). Trimming shortened V by 1 base and J by 7 bases, and 11 bases separated the two germline ends. Germline loops: CDR1 LGHNA, CDR2 YSLEER. The CDR3 is 13 amino acids. The CDR3 spells CASSQVQGGEQYF. CDR3 in DNA: TGCGCCAGCAGCCAAGTTCAGGGTGGGGAGCAGTACTTC.

This clone was observed a few times. This chain uses TRBV9 with TRBJ2-5; a weak D match, TRBD2 (7 bases). The V gene lost 4 bases and the J gene lost 1 base, with 23 bases spanning the gap. CDR3 length equals 18 residues. Germline lookup yields CDR1 SGDLS and CDR2 YYNGEE. The CDR3, as DNA: TGTGCCAGCAGCCTTAGTGGGGGGCTAGCGGCACTCCAAGAGACCCAGTACTTC. It is translated as CASSLSGGLAALQETQYF.